One sample yielded the 27 T cell receptor beta chains listed below, sequenced in a study of T-cell reconstitution after alpha-beta-depleted transplantation in children. Preparation of the TCRbeta library involved a method that used unique molecular identifiers. TCRdb analysed the PCR reads with MiXCR anew, one entry per CDR3 protein. The top ten hold over 2.5% of the sample, which has more than 200,000 distinct CDR3 sequences, roughly 24% seen once. The starting material was PBMCs, obtained before TCRalphabeta/CD19-depleted stem cell transplant. These receptors all come from a girl aged 2 to 10 with Fanconi anemia, due to receive a stem cell transplant.

This chain joins TRBV6-5 and TRBJ1-2, with a tentative D call TRBD1 (5 bases). Trimming took 3 bases from V and 5 from J, leaving 10 bases between them. Germline CDR1 is MNHEY and CDR2 is SVGAGI. The CDR3 runs 13 residues. CDR3 sequence reads: CASSYDRVYGYTF. The CDR3 DNA is TGTGCCAGCAGTTATGACAGAGTTTATGGCTACACCTTC.

This clonotype showed up many times. The chain is built from TRBV30 and TRBJ2-1; 9 nucleotides line up with TRBD1. Trimming removed 4 bases from V and 7 bases from J; junction bases left unmatched: 5. This CDR3 has 13 amino acids. In germline, CDR1 is GTSNPN, CDR2 SVGIG (reference sequence). The CDR3 bases are TGTGCCTGGACCGTGACAGGGGGTAATGAGCAGTTCTTC. Protein product: CAWTVTGGNEQFF.

As concerns this clonotype: One end of the junction is discordant with germline, which a read error may explain. CDR3 loop: CASSLMRHNEEFF. In nucleotides, the CDR3 is TGTGCCAGCAGCTTAATGCGGCACAATGAGGAGTTCTTT. The rearrangement joins TRBV7-3 to TRBJ2-1; D is uncertain. The CDR3 totals 13 residues. The V gene's germline CDR1 is SGHTA and CDR2 FQGTGA.

This clonotype occurred many times. J is TRBJ2-5 and V is TRBV29-1, with D hard to call. The CDR3 sequence is 13 residues long. Trimming took 3 bases from V and 5 from J, leaving 13 bases between them. The germline gives CDR1 SQVTM, CDR2 ANQGSEA. The CDR3 here is CSVDVSGGETQYF. The CDR3 region has the DNA TGCAGCGTTGACGTTTCAGGTGGGGAGACCCAGTACTTC.

This chain links TRBV15 with TRBJ2-7, with D unclear. The CDR3 covers 13 residues. V was clipped by 4 bases and J by 2 bases, with 9 bases between them. The germline V gene has CDR1 LNHNV and CDR2 YYDKDF (reference sequence). The CDR3 here is CATSIGLTYEQYF. As DNA, the CDR3 is TGTGCCACCAGCATCGGCCTTACCTACGAGCAGTACTTC.

In this sample, this clonotype turned up many times. This sequence joins TRBV24-1 and TRBJ1-1; no clear D gene. CDR1 and CDR2 (germline): KGHDR, SFDVKD. The CDR3 contains 16 residues. V was clipped by 5 bases and J by 2 bases, with 17 bases between them. DNA for the CDR3: TGTGCCACCAGTGCCGGACGGGGAGGTGACAACACTGAAGCTTTCTTT. Protein product: CATSAGRGGDNTEAFF.

The genes are TRBV27 and TRBJ2-3; no firm D call. CDR1 is MNHEY and CDR2 is SMNVEV in the germline V gene (reference sequence). The CDR3 runs to 15 residues. V shed 8 bases and J shed 2 bases, with 17 bases lying between them. CDR3 residues: CASGPPSAPTDTQYF. As DNA, the CDR3 is TGTGCCAGCGGTCCTCCCTCTGCACCCACAGATACGCAGTATTTT.

The J gene is TRBJ2-3, the V gene TRBV23-1; perhaps TRBD1 as D (7 bases). TRBV23-1 falls under the ORF class, with uncertain function. The V gene lost 0 bases and the J gene lost 2 bases, with 15 bases spanning the gap. This CDR3 has 17 residues. The DNA of the CDR3 is TGCGCCAGCAGTCAATCGCTGGCAGGGGGGACCACAGATACGCAGTATTTT. The encoded protein is CASSQSLAGGTTDTQYF.

The genes are TRBV7-9 and TRBJ2-7; a weak D match, TRBD2 (5 bases). Germline CDR1 SEHNR, CDR2 FQNEAQ (reference sequence). V was clipped by 1 base and J by 4 bases, with 17 bases between them. The CDR3 sequence is 16 residues long. CDR3 in amino acids: CASSLGPVVTGYEQYF. The CDR3 nucleotides read TGTGCCAGCAGCTTAGGCCCCGTGGTAACGGGGTACGAGCAGTACTTC.

This clonotype occurred many times. This chain uses TRBV5-5 with TRBJ2-2, with unresolved D. Trimming shortened V by 0 bases and J by 9 bases, and 3 bases separated the two germline ends. Germline V gives CDR1 SGHKS, CDR2 YYEKEE (reference sequence). The CDR3 has 11 residues. The CDR3 DNA follows: TGTGCCAGCAGCTTGGGGCGGGAGCTGTTTTTT. Residues: CASSLGRELFF. Looking up the rest from reference TRBV5-5 and TRBJ2-2 gives the full variable domain: DAGVTQSPTHLIKTRGQQVTLRCSPISGHKSVSWYQQVLGQGPQFIFQYYEKEERGRGNFPDRFSARQFPNYSSELNVNALLLGDSALYLCASSLGRELFFGEGSRLTVL.

This clonotype was detected ten times or more. V gene TRBV12-3 or TRBV12-4 combines with J gene TRBJ2-3; 13 bases line up with TRBD2. J was trimmed by 6 bases and V by 5 bases; bases with no gene match: 8. The CDR3 length is 16 residues. CDR3 loop: CASSPGLAGARDTQYF. As DNA, the CDR3 is TGTGCCAGCAGTCCAGGACTAGCGGGGGCGCGGGATACGCAGTATTTT.

This clonotype was seen repeatedly, ten times or more. The chain is built from TRBV29-1 and TRBJ1-1, with 12 bases matching TRBD1. V shed 4 bases and J 0 bases; nucleotides not matched to a gene: 0. This CDR3 has 14 amino acids. Per germline, CDR1 SQVTM and CDR2 ANQGSEA. The CDR3 loop reads CSVGDRGLNTEAFF. The DNA of the CDR3 is TGCAGCGTTGGGGACAGGGGGCTGAACACTGAAGCTTTCTTT.

The chain has TRBV7-9 and TRBJ1-4, with a weak D call TRBD1 (5 bases). CDR1 and CDR2 (germline): SEHNR, FQNEAQ (reference sequence). This CDR3 region has 14 residues. V lost 5 bases to trimming and J lost 5 bases, with 12 bases between them. CDR3 amino acids: CASSHQGPNEKLFF. Written as DNA, the CDR3 is TGTGCCAGCAGCCATCAGGGCCCCAATGAAAAACTGTTTTTT.

The J gene is TRBJ2-7, the V gene TRBV28; D remains ambiguous. Germline values: CDR1 MDHEN, CDR2 SYDVKM. Deletions cut 1 base from V and 3 bases from J, with 10 bases between. The CDR3 consists of 14 residues. The CDR3 DNA reads TGTGCCAGCAGTTTATTTATCAGCTTCTACGAGCAGTACTTC. Residues: CASSLFISFYEQYF.

The chain couples TRBV19 to TRBJ2-7; the D is unclear. Trimming removed 3 bases at V and 1 base at J, with 13 bases between. The CDR3 covers 15 residues. Germline V gene lookup returns CDR1 LNHDA and CDR2 SQIVND (reference sequence). The DNA for the CDR3 is TGTGCCAGTAGTATGCCCCGTGGGCCGTCCTACGAGCAGTACTTC. This encodes CASSMPRGPSYEQYF.

The chain links TRBV29-1 to TRBJ2-7, with unresolved D. The V end lost 3 bases, the J end lost 3 bases, and 12 bases lay between the germline ends. Germline CDR1 and CDR2: SQVTM and ANQGSEA. The CDR3 consists of 13 residues. Here the CDR3 reads CSVDSGFGYEQYF. CDR3 in DNA: TGCAGCGTTGATTCTGGCTTTGGCTACGAGCAGTACTTC.

V gene TRBV6-1 combines with J gene TRBJ1-5, with TRBD1 as a possible D gene (6 bases). This CDR3 spans 15 amino acids. Germline CDR1 is MNHNS and CDR2 is SASEGT. V was shortened by 6 bases and J by 4 bases, with 16 bases between the two germline ends. The CDR3 reads CASSSVGADNQPQHF. Here the CDR3 DNA reads TGTGCCAGCAGCAGTGTGGGGGCAGATAATCAGCCCCAGCATTTT.

This clonotype showed up just a few times. V and J are TRBV20-1 and TRBJ2-7; D could derive from TRBD1 or TRBD2 (5 bases each). This CDR3 region has 14 residues. Germline assignment: CDR1 DFQATT and CDR2 SNEGSKA (reference sequence). Trimming pared 3 bases from V and 6 bases from J, leaving 18 bases between. DNA of the CDR3: TGCAGTGCTAGGATCGCGGGCCTCCAGGGCGAGCAGTACTTC. Protein product: CSARIAGLQGEQYF.

This clonotype was detected many times. The chain is built from TRBV29-1 and TRBJ1-4; D is undetermined. Deletions cut 6 bases from V and 5 bases from J, with 16 bases between. Germline CDR1 SQVTM, CDR2 ANQGSEA. The CDR3 extends over 14 amino acids. The CDR3 coding sequence is TGCAGCGTCGCCGAAGAACCGTCAAATGAAAAACTGTTTTTT. Translating it yields CSVAEEPSNEKLFF.

This sequence joins TRBV25-1 and TRBJ2-7, with D possibly being TRBD1 (6 bases). The germline V and J ends were trimmed by 9 bases and 3 bases, with 12 bases remaining between them. The CDR3 consists of 12 residues. Germline V gives CDR1 MGHDK, CDR2 SYGVNS. The CDR3 DNA reads as TGTGCCAGAAAAACAGGGTTCTACGAGCAGTACTTC. Its translation: CARKTGFYEQYF.

In this sample, this clonotype turned up many times. The rearrangement joins TRBV5-1 to TRBJ2-3; D may correspond to TRBD1 or TRBD2 (6 bases each). V dropped 0 bases and J dropped 2 bases, with 10 bases sitting between them. The germline gives CDR1 SGHRS, CDR2 YFSETQ. The length of the CDR3 is 15 residues. The CDR3 sequence: CASSLAGASTDTQYF. In DNA, the CDR3 is TGCGCCAGCAGCTTGGCGGGGGCGTCCACAGATACGCAGTATTTT.

This sequence joins TRBV5-5 and TRBJ2-7, with unresolved D. The CDR3 covers 15 residues. From germline, CDR1 is SGHKS and CDR2 YYEKEE (reference sequence). V was pared by 2 bases and J by 0 bases, with 12 bases between. CDR3 loop: CASSFATSPSYEQYF. CDR3 DNA sequence: TGTGCCAGCAGCTTCGCGACTTCCCCCTCCTACGAGCAGTACTTC.

The table lists this clonotype with a few counts. The genes are TRBV20-1 and TRBJ2-3, with 8 bases identical to TRBD2. V lost 3 bases, J lost 0 bases, and 8 bases stayed unmatched. CDR1 and CDR2 (germline): DFQATT, SNEGSKA (reference sequence). There are 16 residues in the CDR3. The CDR3 nucleotides read TGCAGTGCTAGTGTCTTTGCGGGGGGTAGCACAGATACGCAGTATTTT. It translates to CSASVFAGGSTDTQYF.

This clonotype was seen repeatedly, ten times or more. V gene TRBV29-1 combines with J gene TRBJ1-3; no definite D call. V was pared by 5 bases and J by 2 bases, with 10 bases between. This CDR3 is 13 amino acids long. The germline gives CDR1 SQVTM, CDR2 ANQGSEA. The CDR3 region is CSVLPATGNTIYF. For the CDR3, the DNA is TGCAGCGTTCTTCCAGCTACTGGAAACACCATATATTTT.

This clonotype was seen repeatedly, ten times or more. The J gene is TRBJ1-2, the V gene TRBV5-6; possible D gene TRBD1, 6 bases. Germline-derived CDR1 and CDR2 are SGHDT and YYEEEE. CDR3 length: 15 amino acids. Trimming took 0 bases from V and 4 from J, leaving 13 bases between them. The CDR3 loop is CASSLAGVGGYGYTF. For the CDR3, the DNA is TGTGCCAGCAGCTTGGCAGGGGTGGGGGGCTATGGCTACACCTTC. The full variable domain, completed using reference TRBV5-6 and TRBJ1-2, is DAGVTQSPTHLIKTRGQQVTLRCSPKSGHDTVSWYQQALGQGPQFIFQYYEEEERQRGNFPDRFSGHQFPNYSSELNVNALLLGDSALYLCASSLAGVGGYGYTFGSGTRLTVV.

There are many counts of this clonotype. The chain has TRBV3-1 and TRBJ2-1; TRBD1 agrees at 8 bases. From germline, CDR1 is LGHDT and CDR2 YNNKEL (reference sequence). CDR3 length: 17 amino acids. V trimming: 1 base; J trimming: 2 bases; junction bases outside the gene matches: 7. CDR3 nucleotide sequence: TGTGCCAGCAGCCAAGGAGTGACAGGGGTTCCCTACAATGAGCAGTTCTTC. Protein product: CASSQGVTGVPYNEQFF.

Comment on this clonotype: A clone one base away is much larger, so this may be a read error. The rearrangement links TRBV6-6 to TRBJ1-4; D gene ambiguous. This CDR3 comprises 12 residues. CDR1 is MNHNY, CDR2 SVGAGI, per germline (reference sequence). Trimming took off 0 bases at V and 5 bases at J, with 1 base between the two ends. CDR3 DNA sequence: TGTGCCAGCAGTTACTCGAATGAAAAACTGTTTTTT. It translates to CASSYSNEKLFF.